This entry lists 3 T cell receptor beta chains sequenced from one sample in a study of OX40 agonist ivuxolimab in advanced cancers. Clones were sequenced by immunoSEQ multiplex PCR, and TCRdb holds only the in-frame ones, with some missing. Here the sample spans 77,000 or so clones, approximately 95% being singletons. The sample in question was CD4+ or CD8+ T cells sorted from blood, obtained in a trial of the OX40 agonist ivuxolimab. The receptors derive from an adult with an advanced solid tumor such as melanoma, head and neck, liver or kidney cancer.

The rearrangement uses TRBV5-1 and TRBJ2-7, with 9 positions matching TRBD2. The V and J ends lost 2 bases and 2 bases, in that order; junction bases with no gene match: 2. The CDR3 spans 14 residues. Germline V gene data show CDR1 as SGHRS and CDR2 as YFSETQ. As DNA, the CDR3 is TGCGCCAGCAGCTTAGCTAGCGGGACCTACGAGCAGTACTTC. Amino acid sequence: CASSLASGTYEQYF. The whole variable domain, remainder taken from reference TRBV5-1 and TRBJ2-7, is KAGVTQTPRYLIKTRGQQVTLSCSPISGHRSVSWYQQTPGQGLQFLFEYFSETQRNKGNFPGRFSGRQFSNSRSEMNVSTLELGDSALYLCASSLASGTYEQYFGPGTRLTVT.

V usage is TRBV7-2 and J usage is TRBJ1-2; possibly TRBD1 for D (5 bases). Germline V CDR1 and CDR2: SGHTA, FQGNSA. The CDR3 contains 13 residues. V lost 5 bases to trimming and J lost 4 bases, with 11 bases between them. CDR3 residues: CASSQGPLYGYTF. The DNA for the CDR3 is TGTGCCAGCAGCCAGGGACCGCTCTATGGCTACACCTTC. Combining the CDR3 with reference TRBV7-2 and TRBJ1-2 gives the whole variable domain GAGVSQSPSNKVTEKGKDVELRCDPISGHTALYWYRQSLGQGLEFLIYFQGNSAPDKSGLPSDRFSAERTGGSVSTLTIQRTQQEDSAVYLCASSQGPLYGYTFGSGTRLTVV.

V gene TRBV15 combines with J gene TRBJ2-1; D might be TRBD1 (8 bases). Germline assignment: CDR1 LNHNV and CDR2 YYDKDF (reference sequence). With 5 bases removed from V and 3 bases from J, the gap between germline ends came to 17 bases. This CDR3 contains 16 residues. The CDR3 here is CATSDNNRGGYNEQFF. In nucleotides, the CDR3 is TGTGCCACCAGCGATAACAACAGGGGGGGCTACAATGAGCAGTTCTTC.